This record looks at one T cell receptor (beta chain) sequence and its context. Original processing notes: How many nucleated cells were present was estimated from reference gene primer amplification. This table comes from immunoSEQ multiplex PCR, and its TCRdb copy is limited to in-frame clones, with some not included. That table supplies the V and J calls and clone size; D and trimming were determined from the DNA. The data contain about 240,000 clones, roughly 80% of them singletons. This sample was taken from a study of blood T cell repertoires in COVID-19. Study in general: Both acute and convalescent COVID-19 samples were obtained from the United States, Italy and Spain. In each case, the material was cDNA or gDNA derived from T cells, B-cell-depleted T cells, or PBMCs.

This CDR3 comprises 16 residues. CDR1 is SGHVS and CDR2 is FQNEAQ in the germline V gene. Trimming took 5 bases from V and 5 from J; bases not matched to a gene: 14. Sequenced input: peripheral blood. The V gene is TRBV7-8, the J gene TRBJ1-2, with 7 bases aligning to TRBD1. This TCR came from a woman older than 75 with acute or convalescent COVID-19. The CDR3 loop is CASSERQGSRSYGYTF. CDR3 nucleotides: TGTGCCAGCAGCGAGAGACAGGGTTCCCGGTCATATGGCTACACCTTC.